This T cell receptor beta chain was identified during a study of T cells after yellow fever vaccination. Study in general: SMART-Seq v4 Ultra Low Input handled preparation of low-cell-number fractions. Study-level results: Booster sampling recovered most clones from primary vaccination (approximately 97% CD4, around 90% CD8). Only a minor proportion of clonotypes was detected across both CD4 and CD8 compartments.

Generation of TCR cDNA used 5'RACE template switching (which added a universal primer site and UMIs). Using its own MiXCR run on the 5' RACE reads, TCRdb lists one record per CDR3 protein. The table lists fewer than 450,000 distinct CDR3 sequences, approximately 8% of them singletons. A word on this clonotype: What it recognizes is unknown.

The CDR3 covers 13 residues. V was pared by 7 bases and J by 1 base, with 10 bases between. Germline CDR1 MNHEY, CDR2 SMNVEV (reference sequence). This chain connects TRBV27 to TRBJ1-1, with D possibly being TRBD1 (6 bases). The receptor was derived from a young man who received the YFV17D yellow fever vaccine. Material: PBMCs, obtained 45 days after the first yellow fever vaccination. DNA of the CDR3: TGTGCCAGCAAGGGACACTCGAACACTGAAGCTTTCTTT. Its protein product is CASKGHSNTEAFF.